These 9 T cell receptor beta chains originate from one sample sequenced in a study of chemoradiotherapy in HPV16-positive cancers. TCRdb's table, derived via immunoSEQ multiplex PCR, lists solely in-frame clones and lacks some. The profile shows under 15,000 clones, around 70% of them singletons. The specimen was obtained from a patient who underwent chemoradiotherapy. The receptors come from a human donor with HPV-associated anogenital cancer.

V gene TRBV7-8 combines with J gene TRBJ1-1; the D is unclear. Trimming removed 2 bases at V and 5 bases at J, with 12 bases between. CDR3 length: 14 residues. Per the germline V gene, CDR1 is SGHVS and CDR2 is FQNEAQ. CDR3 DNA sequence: TGTGCCAGCAGCTTAATGCAGGCGGGAACTGAAGCTTTCTTT. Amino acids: CASSLMQAGTEAFF.

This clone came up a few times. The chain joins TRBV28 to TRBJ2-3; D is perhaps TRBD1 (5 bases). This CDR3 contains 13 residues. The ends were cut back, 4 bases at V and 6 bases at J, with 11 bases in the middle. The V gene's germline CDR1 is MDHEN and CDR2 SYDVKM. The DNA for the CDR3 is TGTGCCAGCAGTTCTTCCTACAGGGATACGCAGTATTTT. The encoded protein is CASSSSYRDTQYF.

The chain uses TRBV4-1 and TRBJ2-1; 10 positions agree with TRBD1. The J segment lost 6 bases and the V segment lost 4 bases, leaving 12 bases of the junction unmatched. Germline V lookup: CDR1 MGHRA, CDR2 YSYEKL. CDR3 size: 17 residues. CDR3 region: CASSPIRGTGAFNEQFF. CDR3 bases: TGCGCCAGCAGCCCAATTCGTGGGACAGGGGCTTTCAATGAGCAGTTCTTC.

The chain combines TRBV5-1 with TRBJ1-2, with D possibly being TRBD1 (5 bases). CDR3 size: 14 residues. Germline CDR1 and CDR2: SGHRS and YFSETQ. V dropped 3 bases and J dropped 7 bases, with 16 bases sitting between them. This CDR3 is CASSSPIGAGGYTF. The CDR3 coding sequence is TGCGCCAGCAGCTCCCCTATCGGGGCTGGTGGCTACACCTTC.

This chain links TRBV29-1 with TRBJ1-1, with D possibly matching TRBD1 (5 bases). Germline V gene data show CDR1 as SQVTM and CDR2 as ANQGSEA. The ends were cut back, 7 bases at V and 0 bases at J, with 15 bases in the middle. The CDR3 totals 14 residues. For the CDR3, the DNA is TGCAGCGGGGGTGGGGGAGAGATGAACACTGAAGCTTTCTTT. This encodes CSGGGGEMNTEAFF.

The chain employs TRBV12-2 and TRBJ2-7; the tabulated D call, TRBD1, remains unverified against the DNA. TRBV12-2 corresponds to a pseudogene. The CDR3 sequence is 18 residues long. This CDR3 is CASRLEHVDSYISYEQYF. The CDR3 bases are TGTGCAAGTCGCTTAGAACATGTGGACAGCTATATCTCCTACGAGCAGTACTTC.

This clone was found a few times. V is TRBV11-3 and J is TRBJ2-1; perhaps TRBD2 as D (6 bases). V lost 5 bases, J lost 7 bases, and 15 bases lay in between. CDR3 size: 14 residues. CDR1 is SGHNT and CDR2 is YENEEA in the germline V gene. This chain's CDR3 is CASSIRAGGNEQFF. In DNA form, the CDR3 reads TGTGCCAGCAGCATCAGGGCTGGGGGGAATGAGCAGTTCTTC.

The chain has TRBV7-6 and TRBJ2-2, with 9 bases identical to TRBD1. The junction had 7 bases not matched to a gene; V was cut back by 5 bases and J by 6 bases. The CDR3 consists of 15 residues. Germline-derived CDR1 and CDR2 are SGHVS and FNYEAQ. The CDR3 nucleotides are TGTGCCAGCAGCCGCCCGACAGGGGGAGCCGGGGAGCTGTTTTTT. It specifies CASSRPTGGAGELFF.

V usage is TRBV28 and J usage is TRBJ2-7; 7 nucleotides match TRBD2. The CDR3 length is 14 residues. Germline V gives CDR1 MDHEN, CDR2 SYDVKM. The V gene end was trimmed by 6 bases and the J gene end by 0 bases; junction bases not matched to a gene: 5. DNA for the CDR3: TGTGCCAGCAGGGCGGGCGGGAGCTCCTACGAGCAGTACTTC. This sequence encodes CASRAGGSSYEQYF.